These T cell receptor beta chains were read from a single sample in a study of cytomegalovirus exposure and HLA in healthy donors. The method was immunoSEQ multiplex PCR; TCRdb's version includes in-frame clones alone and lacks a portion of them. This sample yields 55,000 to 65,000 clones, of which around 96% are seen a single time; 0.9% to 1% belongs to the top ten. Sequencing was performed on PBMCs. Receptor source: a young man in good health and CMV-seronegative. The CDR3 runs from the conserved cysteine through the conserved F or W. Fields, in order: D gene, J gene, V gene, clone size, CDR3 protein, CDR3 DNA. A D gene is named only where the DNA matches it firmly. For some rows the clone size is stated as once, few or many, or as a class when expanded; others skip it.

D gene: TRBD1
J gene: TRBJ1-2
V gene: TRBV28
clone size: .
CDR3 protein: CASNRDRKDGYTF
CDR3 DNA: TGTGCCAGCAACCGGGACAGGAAAGATGGCTACACCTTC

D gene: .
J gene: TRBJ2-3
V gene: TRBV7-2
clone size: .
CDR3 protein: CASSQGGISSTDTQYF
CDR3 DNA: TGTGCCAGCAGCCAGGGAGGCATATCGAGCACAGATACGCAGTATTTT

D gene: .
J gene: TRBJ2-1
V gene: TRBV25-1
clone size: .
CDR3 protein: CASRSSLNYNEQFF
CDR3 DNA: TGTGCCAGCAGATCTAGCCTAAACTACAATGAGCAGTTCTTC

D gene: TRBD1
J gene: TRBJ1-2
V gene: TRBV28
clone size: .
CDR3 protein: CASSSPRDRDHYGYTF
CDR3 DNA: TGTGCCAGCAGTTCCCCCCGGGACAGGGACCACTATGGCTACACCTTC

D gene: .
J gene: TRBJ2-7
V gene: TRBV6-6
clone size: .
CDR3 protein: CASTLRGPSGAYEQYF
CDR3 DNA: TGTGCCAGCACCCTCAGGGGCCCTAGCGGCGCTTACGAGCAGTACTTC

D gene: .
J gene: TRBJ1-2
V gene: TRBV9
clone size: .
CDR3 protein: CASSHLGPYLSYTF
CDR3 DNA: TGTGCCAGCAGCCACCTGGGGCCCTATCTCAGCTACACCTTC

D gene: TRBD1
J gene: TRBJ2-7
V gene: TRBV14
clone size: .
CDR3 protein: CASSSDRGYEQYF
CDR3 DNA: TGTGCCAGCAGCTCTGACAGGGGCTACGAGCAGTACTTC

D gene: TRBD2
J gene: TRBJ2-6
V gene: TRBV7-9
clone size: .
CDR3 protein: CASSLSSGRFDSGANVLTF
CDR3 DNA: TGTGCCAGCAGCTTATCCAGCGGGAGGTTTGACTCTGGGGCCAACGTCCTGACTTTC

D gene: TRBD2
J gene: TRBJ2-1
V gene: TRBV6-1
clone size: .
CDR3 protein: CASSDRLAGGSYNEQFF
CDR3 DNA: TGTGCCAGCAGTGACAGACTAGCGGGAGGGTCCTACAATGAGCAGTTCTTC

D gene: TRBD2
J gene: TRBJ2-3
V gene: TRBV4-1
clone size: .
CDR3 protein: CASSVREGLAAIGRGGDTQYF
CDR3 DNA: TGCGCCAGCAGCGTTCGGGAGGGACTAGCGGCGATTGGCCGTGGGGGAGATACGCAGTATTTT

D gene: TRBD1
J gene: TRBJ2-3
V gene: TRBV4-1
clone size: .
CDR3 protein: CASSRPHGQVDTQYF
CDR3 DNA: TGCGCCAGCAGCCGGCCCCATGGACAGGTAGATACGCAGTATTTT

D gene: TRBD1
J gene: TRBJ1-2
V gene: TRBV27
clone size: .
CDR3 protein: CASRRDRGSSNYGYTF
CDR3 DNA: TGTGCCAGCAGACGGGACAGGGGTAGTTCTAACTATGGCTACACCTTC

D gene: .
J gene: TRBJ2-5
V gene: TRBV5-3
clone size: .
CDR3 protein: CARSNYCRDSRMETQYF
CDR3 DNA: TGTGCCAGAAGCAATTACTGCCGGGACTCAAGGATGGAGACCCAGTACTTC

D gene: .
J gene: TRBJ2-1
V gene: TRBV28
clone size: .
CDR3 protein: CASSLTPSYNEQFF
CDR3 DNA: TGTGCCAGCAGTTTGACTCCCTCCTACAATGAGCAGTTCTTC

D gene: TRBD1
J gene: TRBJ1-5
V gene: TRBV5-1
clone size: .
CDR3 protein: CASSQGAGQPQHF
CDR3 DNA: TGCGCCAGCAGCCAGGGGGCCGGGCAGCCCCAGCATTTT

D gene: .
J gene: TRBJ1-2
V gene: TRBV2
clone size: .
CDR3 protein: CASRSGGSTGYTF
CDR3 DNA: TGTGCCAGCCGGTCCGGGGGGTCGACGGGCTACACCTTC

D gene: TRBD1
J gene: TRBJ2-1
V gene: TRBV5-1
clone size: .
CDR3 protein: CASSKDRGFYNEQFF
CDR3 DNA: TGCGCCAGCAGCAAGGACAGGGGGTTCTACAATGAGCAGTTCTTC

D gene: .
J gene: TRBJ2-1
V gene: TRBV9
clone size: .
CDR3 protein: CASSVWTTNNEQFF
CDR3 DNA: TGTGCCAGCAGCGTATGGACTACCAACAATGAGCAGTTCTTC

D gene: .
J gene: TRBJ1-1
V gene: TRBV28
clone size: .
CDR3 protein: CASSLAGLKAEAFF
CDR3 DNA: TGTGCCAGCAGTTTGGCCGGGTTGAAGGCTGAAGCTTTCTTT

D gene: TRBD2
J gene: TRBJ2-1
V gene: TRBV28
clone size: .
CDR3 protein: CASSPPGLAGGRYNEQFF
CDR3 DNA: TGTGCCAGCAGCCCTCCGGGACTAGCGGGAGGGCGGTACAATGAGCAGTTCTTC

D gene: TRBD1
J gene: TRBJ1-1
V gene: TRBV9
clone size: .
CDR3 protein: CASTPGQVRGTEAFF
CDR3 DNA: TGTGCCAGCACCCCCGGACAGGTAAGGGGGACTGAAGCTTTCTTT

D gene: TRBD1
J gene: TRBJ2-5
V gene: TRBV27
clone size: .
CDR3 protein: CASSLGTGDIETQYF
CDR3 DNA: TGTGCCAGCAGTTTGGGGACAGGGGATATAGAGACCCAGTACTTC

D gene: .
J gene: TRBJ1-1
V gene: TRBV6-5
clone size: .
CDR3 protein: CASSLQGDTEAFF
CDR3 DNA: TGTGCCAGCAGTCTACAGGGAGACACTGAAGCTTTCTTT

D gene: TRBD2
J gene: TRBJ2-7
V gene: TRBV5-1
clone size: .
CDR3 protein: CASSLSSGRSVSYEQYF
CDR3 DNA: TGCGCCAGCAGCCTTTCTAGCGGGAGGTCGGTCTCCTACGAGCAGTACTTC

D gene: TRBD2
J gene: TRBJ2-1
V gene: TRBV30
clone size: .
CDR3 protein: CAWSTLAEPRNEQFF
CDR3 DNA: TGTGCCTGGAGTACACTAGCGGAGCCGAGAAATGAGCAGTTCTTC

D gene: TRBD1
J gene: TRBJ1-1
V gene: TRBV28
clone size: .
CDR3 protein: CASELRQGLNTEAFF
CDR3 DNA: TGTGCCAGTGAACTTAGACAGGGGCTGAACACTGAAGCTTTCTTT

D gene: .
J gene: TRBJ1-1
V gene: TRBV5-5
clone size: once
CDR3 protein: CASSLGTHTEAFF
CDR3 DNA: TGTGCCAGCAGCTTGGGGACACACACTGAAGCTTTCTTT

D gene: .
J gene: TRBJ2-1
V gene: TRBV15
clone size: .
CDR3 protein: CATSRDRSNEQFF
CDR3 DNA: TGTGCCACCAGCAGAGATCGGAGCAATGAGCAGTTCTTC

D gene: .
J gene: TRBJ2-6
V gene: TRBV5-1
clone size: .
CDR3 protein: CASSLTGSGANVLTF
CDR3 DNA: TGCGCCAGCAGCTTGACTGGCTCTGGGGCCAACGTCCTGACTTTC

D gene: .
J gene: TRBJ2-7
V gene: TRBV5-4
clone size: .
CDR3 protein: CASSPVVRVSKGGDNYEQYF
CDR3 DNA: TGTGCCAGCAGCCCGGTGGTCCGGGTCTCGAAAGGGGGGGATAACTACGAGCAGTACTTC

D gene: .
J gene: TRBJ2-7
V gene: TRBV2
clone size: once
CDR3 protein: CASRAGQLEQYF
CDR3 DNA: TGTGCCAGCAGGGCGGGACAGCTCGAGCAGTACTTC

D gene: TRBD1
J gene: TRBJ2-3
V gene: TRBV19
clone size: .
CDR3 protein: CASSIGQGSDTQYF
CDR3 DNA: TGTGCCAGTAGTATAGGACAGGGGTCAGATACGCAGTATTTT

D gene: TRBD1
J gene: TRBJ1-5
V gene: TRBV30
clone size: .
CDR3 protein: CAWSSPGTGIEPQHF
CDR3 DNA: TGTGCCTGGAGTTCCCCCGGGACAGGGATAGAGCCCCAGCATTTT

D gene: TRBD1
J gene: TRBJ1-3
V gene: TRBV10-3
clone size: .
CDR3 protein: CAIKGTGDSGNTIYF
CDR3 DNA: TGTGCCATCAAAGGGACAGGGGACAGTGGAAACACCATATATTTT

D gene: .
J gene: TRBJ2-1
V gene: TRBV11-2
clone size: .
CDR3 protein: CASSRFAEGNNEQFF
CDR3 DNA: TGTGCCAGCAGCCGTTTCGCGGAGGGAAACAATGAGCAGTTCTTC

D gene: TRBD2
J gene: TRBJ2-1
V gene: TRBV7-8
clone size: .
CDR3 protein: CASSALLAGASFRPNNEQFF
CDR3 DNA: TGTGCCAGCAGCGCGTTACTAGCGGGAGCTTCATTTAGACCGAACAATGAGCAGTTCTTC